This T cell receptor beta chain comes out of a study of cytotoxic CD8 clonotypes in ibrutinib-treated CLL. Study-wide findings and caveats: Private clonotypes, not public ones, expanded at ibrutinib response.

Cryopreserved PBMCs were the source of approximately 2 micrograms of genomic DNA, which went to TCR beta libraries. CDR1 is SGHNT, CDR2 YYREEE, per germline (reference sequence). This CDR3 is built from 14 residues. The V gene lost 0 bases and the J gene lost 9 bases, with 10 bases spanning the gap. Of note for this clone: Antigen unknown.

Libraries were prepared by immunoSEQ multiplex PCR; TCRdb keeps only in-frame clonotypes and omits some of them. Of 43,000 or so clones listed, about 69% are singletons. This clonotype was obtained from a human donor with chronic lymphocytic leukemia. The sequencing used PBMCs, collected after 24 months of ibrutinib treatment. V and J are TRBV5-4 and TRBJ1-6; tentatively, D is TRBD1 (5 bases). The CDR3: CASSLEAGISPLHF. The DNA of the CDR3 is TGTGCCAGCAGCTTGGAAGCAGGGATTTCACCCCTCCACTTT.